This T cell receptor beta chain is drawn from a study of OX40 agonist ivuxolimab in advanced cancers. Study-wide context: Participants averaged 60 years of age (range roughly 23 to 85) and were around 80% male.

From germline, CDR1 is LNHDA and CDR2 SQIVND (reference sequence). The CDR3 length is 15 residues. The V and J ends lost 6 bases and 6 bases, in that order; junction bases with no gene match: 11. Patients were ruled out by autoimmune disease history or systemic immunosuppression. Libraries were prepared by immunoSEQ multiplex PCR; TCRdb keeps only in-frame clonotypes and omits some of them. The table includes roughly 76,000 clones, about 91% detected once. Sequences were derived from CD4+ or CD8+ T cells sorted from blood, sampled in a trial of the OX40 agonist ivuxolimab. The rearrangement joins TRBV19 to TRBJ2-7; the match to TRBD1 covers 10 bases. This TCR was recovered from an adult with an advanced solid tumor such as melanoma, head and neck, liver or kidney cancer. The CDR3: CASRETGTGVAEQYF. CDR3 coding DNA: TGTGCCAGTAGGGAAACCGGGACAGGGGTGGCCGAGCAGTACTTC. The full variable domain, rest sourced from reference TRBV19 and TRBJ2-7, is DGGITQSPKYLFRKEGQNVTLSCEQNLNHDAMYWYRQDPGQGLRLIYYSQIVNDFQKGDIAEGYSVSREKKESFPLTVTSAQKNPTAFYLCASRETGTGVAEQYFGPGTRLTVT.